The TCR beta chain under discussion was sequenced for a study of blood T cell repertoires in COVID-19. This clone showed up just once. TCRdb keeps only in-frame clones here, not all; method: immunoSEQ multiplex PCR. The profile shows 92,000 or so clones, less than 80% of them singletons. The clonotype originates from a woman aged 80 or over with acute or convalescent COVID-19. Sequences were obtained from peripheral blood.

The CDR3 nucleotides are TGTGCCAGCGCTGGCGTGGGGGGACCCACAGATACGCAGTATTTT. It translates to CASAGVGGPTDTQYF. This chain links TRBV6-5 with TRBJ2-3; tentatively, D is TRBD2 (6 bases). Germline lookup yields CDR1 MNHEY and CDR2 SVGAGI. The CDR3 sequence is 15 residues long. Trimming took 8 bases from V and 2 from J, leaving 17 bases between them.